What follows is one T cell receptor beta chain and its context. Its antigen is unidentified. This sample was included in a study of T cell responses to AZD1222 COVID-19 vaccine. Findings of the study overall: In a largely white British group with more females than males, clonal diversity was possibly underestimated.

J was trimmed by 2 bases and V by 7 bases; bases with no gene match: 7. The CDR3 runs 16 residues. Per germline, CDR1 LNHDA and CDR2 SQIVND (reference sequence). Using immunoSEQ multiplex PCR, the repertoire was profiled, and TCRdb retains in-frame clones only, with some absent. The sample carries 200,000 or so clones, about 90% recorded once. The sample here was peripheral blood, taken on day 0 of AZD1222 vaccination. The V and J genes are TRBV19 and TRBJ2-6; 8 bases line up with TRBD1. The sequence derives from an adult in good health. CDR3 sequence reads: CASTIWGQAGANVLTF. The CDR3 DNA reads TGTGCCAGTACCATATGGGGACAGGCTGGGGCCAACGTCCTGACTTTC.